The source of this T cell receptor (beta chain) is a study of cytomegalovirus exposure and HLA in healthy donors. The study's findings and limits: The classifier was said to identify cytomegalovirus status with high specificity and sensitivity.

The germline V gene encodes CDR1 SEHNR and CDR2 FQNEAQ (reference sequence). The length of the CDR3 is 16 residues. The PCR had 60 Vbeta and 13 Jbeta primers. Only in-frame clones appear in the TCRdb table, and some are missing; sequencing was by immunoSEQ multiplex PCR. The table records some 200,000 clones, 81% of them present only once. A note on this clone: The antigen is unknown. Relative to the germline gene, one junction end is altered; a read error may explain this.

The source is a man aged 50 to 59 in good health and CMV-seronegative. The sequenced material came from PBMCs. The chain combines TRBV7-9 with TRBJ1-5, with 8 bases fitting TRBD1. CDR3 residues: CSSSFDRGAGNQPQHF. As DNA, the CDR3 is TGTTCCAGCAGCTTTGACAGGGGAGCGGGCAATCAGCCCCAGCATTTT.